Listed below are T cell receptor beta chains from one sample, sequenced in a study of blood T cell repertoires in COVID-19. Produced via immunoSEQ multiplex PCR; TCRdb's table is partial and in-frame only. The sample contains 250,000 to 350,000 clones, approximately 90% of which appear only once. The sample taken for sequencing was peripheral blood. The source is a woman in her forties or fifties with COVID-19, enrolled during active disease. CDR3s include the opening cysteine and the closing phenylalanine or tryptophan. Each record gives: J gene, V gene, D gene, clone size, CDR3 protein, CDR3 DNA. A D gene is named only where the DNA matches it firmly. The size entry is marked missing in some rows and otherwise reads once, few, many or a size class.

j_call: TRBJ2-1
v_call: TRBV10-3
d_call: TRBD2
clone_size: -
cdr3_aa: CAIAGEVDNEQFF
cdr3_nt: TGTGCCATAGCGGGAGAGGTTGACAATGAGCAGTTCTTC

j_call: TRBJ2-5
v_call: TRBV5-4
d_call: TRBD2
clone_size: -
cdr3_aa: CASSLVATSGRLETQYF
cdr3_nt: TGTGCCAGCAGCTTGGTCGCGACTAGCGGGAGGTTAGAGACCCAGTACTTC

j_call: TRBJ1-1
v_call: TRBV7-2
d_call: -
clone_size: -
cdr3_aa: CASSLDKRSTEAFF
cdr3_nt: TGTGCCAGCAGCTTAGACAAGAGGAGCACTGAAGCTTTCTTT

j_call: TRBJ2-7
v_call: TRBV9
d_call: -
clone_size: -
cdr3_aa: CASSVAGVSLYF
cdr3_nt: TGTGCCAGCAGCGTAGCAGGTGTGTCTCTGTACTTC

j_call: TRBJ2-7
v_call: TRBV14
d_call: TRBD1
clone_size: -
cdr3_aa: CASSQVMGQNNYYEQYF
cdr3_nt: TGTGCCAGCAGCCAAGTGATGGGACAGAATAATTACTACGAGCAGTACTTC

j_call: TRBJ2-5
v_call: TRBV30
d_call: -
clone_size: -
cdr3_aa: CAWSGGGQTQYF
cdr3_nt: TGTGCCTGGAGTGGGGGAGGACAGACCCAGTACTTC

j_call: TRBJ2-5
v_call: TRBV4-1
d_call: TRBD1
clone_size: once
cdr3_aa: CASSQVNRGLETQYF
cdr3_nt: TGCGCCAGCAGCCAAGTAAACAGGGGTCTGGAGACCCAGTACTTC

j_call: TRBJ2-1
v_call: TRBV30
d_call: TRBD1
clone_size: -
cdr3_aa: CAWRRTGGTYNEQFF
cdr3_nt: TGTGCCTGGAGAAGGACAGGGGGCACCTACAATGAGCAGTTCTTC

j_call: TRBJ1-2
v_call: TRBV5-1
d_call: -
clone_size: -
cdr3_aa: CASSLDRRRDGYTF
cdr3_nt: TGCGCCAGCAGCTTGGACAGGCGCCGGGATGGCTACACCTTC

j_call: TRBJ1-2
v_call: TRBV7-9
d_call: -
clone_size: -
cdr3_aa: CASSLATQHGYTF
cdr3_nt: TGTGCCAGCAGCTTAGCGACACAACACGGCTACACCTTC

j_call: TRBJ1-1
v_call: TRBV29-1
d_call: TRBD1
clone_size: -
cdr3_aa: CSVGGQGAEAFF
cdr3_nt: TGCAGCGTTGGGGGACAGGGGGCTGAAGCTTTCTTT

j_call: TRBJ1-4
v_call: TRBV27
d_call: TRBD1
clone_size: -
cdr3_aa: CASRRGRDRGLGEKLFF
cdr3_nt: TGTGCCAGCAGGAGGGGTCGGGACAGGGGTTTAGGAGAAAAACTGTTTTTT

j_call: TRBJ1-2
v_call: TRBV6-5
d_call: TRBD1
clone_size: -
cdr3_aa: CASSWDSSYGYTF
cdr3_nt: TGTGCCAGCAGTTGGGACAGCTCCTATGGCTACACCTTC

j_call: TRBJ1-6
v_call: TRBV3-1/TRBV3-2
d_call: -
clone_size: -
cdr3_aa: CASSPSGGGSPLHF
cdr3_nt: TGTGCCAGCTCTCCAAGTGGGGGCGGATCACCCCTCCACTTT

j_call: TRBJ2-5
v_call: TRBV13
d_call: TRBD2
clone_size: -
cdr3_aa: CASNTLAGDVETQYF
cdr3_nt: TGTGCCAGCAACACACTAGCGGGTGACGTGGAGACCCAGTACTTC

j_call: TRBJ2-7
v_call: TRBV6-4
d_call: TRBD2
clone_size: once
cdr3_aa: CASSDSGREGPFYEQYF
cdr3_nt: TGTGCCAGCAGTGACTCAGGTCGGGAGGGACCCTTCTACGAGCAGTACTTC

j_call: TRBJ2-5
v_call: TRBV24-1
d_call: -
clone_size: -
cdr3_aa: CATSDPGSAETQYF
cdr3_nt: TGTGCCACCAGTGACCCCGGGAGCGCAGAGACCCAGTACTTC

j_call: TRBJ2-1
v_call: TRBV14
d_call: TRBD2
clone_size: -
cdr3_aa: CASSQQGTSGSQFF
cdr3_nt: TGTGCCAGCAGCCAACAAGGGACTAGCGGGAGCCAGTTCTTC

j_call: TRBJ2-3
v_call: TRBV5-1
d_call: -
clone_size: -
cdr3_aa: CASRKTEPSTDTQYF
cdr3_nt: TGCGCCAGCAGGAAGACAGAACCCAGCACAGATACGCAGTATTTT

j_call: TRBJ1-1
v_call: TRBV11-2
d_call: TRBD1
clone_size: -
cdr3_aa: CASSHIRTGIENTEAFF
cdr3_nt: TGTGCCAGCAGCCATATTCGGACAGGGATTGAGAACACTGAAGCTTTCTTT

j_call: TRBJ2-2
v_call: TRBV5-1
d_call: -
clone_size: -
cdr3_aa: CASSFGAGELFF
cdr3_nt: TGCGCCAGCAGCTTCGGTGCCGGGGAGCTGTTTTTT

j_call: TRBJ2-5
v_call: TRBV27
d_call: -
clone_size: -
cdr3_aa: CASSLFIQETQYF
cdr3_nt: TGTGCCAGCAGTTTATTCATCCAAGAGACCCAGTACTTC

j_call: TRBJ2-7
v_call: TRBV29-1
d_call: TRBD1
clone_size: -
cdr3_aa: CSVGLDRAYEQYF
cdr3_nt: TGCAGCGTTGGCCTCGACAGGGCCTACGAGCAGTACTTC

j_call: TRBJ2-5
v_call: TRBV19
d_call: TRBD1
clone_size: -
cdr3_aa: CASSTNTGGETQYF
cdr3_nt: TGTGCCAGTAGTACGAATACAGGGGGCGAGACCCAGTACTTC

j_call: TRBJ2-2
v_call: TRBV7-9
d_call: TRBD1
clone_size: -
cdr3_aa: CASSPRGQLNTGELFF
cdr3_nt: TGTGCCAGCAGTCCCAGGGGGCAGTTGAACACCGGGGAGCTGTTTTTT

j_call: TRBJ1-1
v_call: TRBV7-6
d_call: -
clone_size: -
cdr3_aa: CASTLAEMNTEAFF
cdr3_nt: TGTGCCAGCACCTTGGCGGAAATGAACACTGAAGCTTTCTTT

j_call: TRBJ1-1
v_call: TRBV5-1
d_call: TRBD1
clone_size: -
cdr3_aa: CASSLEGGRVAIF
cdr3_nt: TGCGCCAGCAGCTTGGAAGGGGGCCGTGTCGCGATCTTT

j_call: TRBJ2-1
v_call: TRBV3-1/TRBV3-2
d_call: -
clone_size: -
cdr3_aa: CASSQEGTAYNEQFF
cdr3_nt: TGTGCCAGCAGCCAAGAAGGCACAGCCTACAATGAGCAGTTCTTC

j_call: TRBJ2-1
v_call: TRBV7-9
d_call: -
clone_size: once
cdr3_aa: CASNDLSYNEQFF
cdr3_nt: TGTGCCAGCAACGACTTATCCTACAATGAGCAGTTCTTC

j_call: TRBJ1-2
v_call: TRBV6-5
d_call: TRBD1
clone_size: -
cdr3_aa: CASSYGQGGHYGYTF
cdr3_nt: TGTGCCAGCAGTTACGGTCAGGGGGGACACTATGGCTACACCTTC

j_call: TRBJ2-7
v_call: TRBV12-2
d_call: -
clone_size: -
cdr3_aa: CASRPRGVGSGPYEQYF
cdr3_nt: TGTGCAAGTCGCCCCCGAGGGGTAGGTAGCGGGCCTTACGAGCAGTACTTC

j_call: TRBJ2-3
v_call: TRBV7-9
d_call: TRBD2
clone_size: -
cdr3_aa: CASSRRTSAGTDTQYF
cdr3_nt: TGTGCCAGCAGCCGTAGGACTAGCGCGGGCACAGATACGCAGTATTTT

j_call: TRBJ1-2
v_call: TRBV28
d_call: -
clone_size: -
cdr3_aa: CASSRRGGFGYTF
cdr3_nt: TGTGCCAGCAGCCGTCGAGGTGGGTTTGGCTACACCTTC

j_call: TRBJ1-2
v_call: TRBV23-1
d_call: -
clone_size: -
cdr3_aa: CASIQTYGYTF
cdr3_nt: TGCGCCAGCATACAGACCTATGGCTACACCTTC

j_call: TRBJ2-1
v_call: TRBV14
d_call: TRBD2
clone_size: -
cdr3_aa: CASSLGSGGGYNEQFF
cdr3_nt: TGTGCCAGCAGCCTTGGCTCGGGAGGGGGTTACAATGAGCAGTTCTTC

j_call: TRBJ1-1
v_call: TRBV11-2
d_call: -
clone_size: -
cdr3_aa: CASGGGRGPYGAFF
cdr3_nt: TGTGCGAGCGGCGGGGGAAGGGGCCCCTACGGAGCTTTCTTT

j_call: TRBJ2-1
v_call: TRBV5-1
d_call: TRBD2
clone_size: -
cdr3_aa: CASSPGLEREQFF
cdr3_nt: TGCGCCAGCAGCCCGGGACTAGAGCGTGAGCAGTTCTTC

j_call: TRBJ2-1
v_call: TRBV2
d_call: TRBD2
clone_size: -
cdr3_aa: CASRPWTSGNDEQFF
cdr3_nt: TGTGCCAGCAGACCATGGACTAGCGGGAACGATGAGCAGTTCTTC

j_call: TRBJ2-1
v_call: TRBV27
d_call: TRBD1
clone_size: -
cdr3_aa: CASSLSWDRDNEQFF
cdr3_nt: TGTGCCAGCAGCCTCTCTTGGGACAGGGACAATGAGCAGTTCTTC

j_call: TRBJ2-7
v_call: TRBV19
d_call: TRBD1
clone_size: once
cdr3_aa: CASSMGQGAYEQYF
cdr3_nt: TGTGCCAGTAGTATGGGACAGGGGGCTTACGAGCAGTACTTC

j_call: TRBJ1-1
v_call: TRBV25-1
d_call: TRBD1
clone_size: -
cdr3_aa: CASGGGTGVNTEAFF
cdr3_nt: TGTGCCAGCGGGGGGGGGACAGGAGTGAACACTGAAGCTTTCTTT

j_call: TRBJ2-2
v_call: TRBV5-5
d_call: -
clone_size: few
cdr3_aa: CASSPSGDLTGELFF
cdr3_nt: TGTGCCAGCAGCCCCTCGGGGGATCTAACCGGGGAGCTGTTTTTT

j_call: TRBJ2-2
v_call: TRBV28
d_call: TRBD2
clone_size: -
cdr3_aa: CASTAGGSYTGELFF
cdr3_nt: TGTGCCAGCACGGCCGGGGGGTCGTACACCGGGGAGCTGTTTTTT

j_call: TRBJ2-7
v_call: TRBV5-5
d_call: TRBD1
clone_size: -
cdr3_aa: CASSYRTGSYEQYF
cdr3_nt: TGTGCCAGCAGCTACCGGACAGGCTCCTACGAGCAGTACTTC

j_call: TRBJ1-2
v_call: TRBV5-8
d_call: TRBD1
clone_size: -
cdr3_aa: CASSGGTGGLGYTF
cdr3_nt: TGTGCCAGCAGCGGCGGGACAGGGGGCCTTGGCTACACCTTC

j_call: TRBJ2-1
v_call: TRBV7-2
d_call: -
clone_size: -
cdr3_aa: CASSPLRGTYNEQFF
cdr3_nt: TGTGCCAGCAGCCCCCTCAGGGGAACCTACAATGAGCAGTTCTTC

j_call: TRBJ2-3
v_call: TRBV18
d_call: TRBD2
clone_size: -
cdr3_aa: CASSRPGLAGRDTQYF
cdr3_nt: TGTGCCAGCTCACGGCCGGGACTAGCGGGAAGGGATACGCAGTATTTT

j_call: TRBJ2-3
v_call: TRBV19
d_call: TRBD1
clone_size: once
cdr3_aa: CASSRRGRDTDTQYF
cdr3_nt: TGTGCCAGTAGTAGAAGGGGGCGCGACACAGATACGCAGTATTTT

j_call: TRBJ2-2
v_call: TRBV7-2
d_call: TRBD2
clone_size: -
cdr3_aa: CASTTLPGGGGELFF
cdr3_nt: TGTGCCAGCACGACATTACCCGGCGGGGGCGGGGAGCTGTTTTTT

j_call: TRBJ1-1
v_call: TRBV10-3
d_call: TRBD1
clone_size: -
cdr3_aa: CAISDPTGVNTEAFF
cdr3_nt: TGTGCCATCAGTGACCCGACAGGGGTGAACACTGAAGCTTTCTTT

j_call: TRBJ1-1
v_call: TRBV5-6
d_call: -
clone_size: -
cdr3_aa: CASSLRAKGAEAFF
cdr3_nt: TGTGCCAGCAGCTTGAGGGCTAAGGGGGCTGAAGCTTTCTTT

j_call: TRBJ2-5
v_call: TRBV5-4
d_call: TRBD2
clone_size: -
cdr3_aa: CASSFSGRIETQYF
cdr3_nt: TGTGCCAGCAGCTTTAGCGGGAGAATAGAGACCCAGTACTTC